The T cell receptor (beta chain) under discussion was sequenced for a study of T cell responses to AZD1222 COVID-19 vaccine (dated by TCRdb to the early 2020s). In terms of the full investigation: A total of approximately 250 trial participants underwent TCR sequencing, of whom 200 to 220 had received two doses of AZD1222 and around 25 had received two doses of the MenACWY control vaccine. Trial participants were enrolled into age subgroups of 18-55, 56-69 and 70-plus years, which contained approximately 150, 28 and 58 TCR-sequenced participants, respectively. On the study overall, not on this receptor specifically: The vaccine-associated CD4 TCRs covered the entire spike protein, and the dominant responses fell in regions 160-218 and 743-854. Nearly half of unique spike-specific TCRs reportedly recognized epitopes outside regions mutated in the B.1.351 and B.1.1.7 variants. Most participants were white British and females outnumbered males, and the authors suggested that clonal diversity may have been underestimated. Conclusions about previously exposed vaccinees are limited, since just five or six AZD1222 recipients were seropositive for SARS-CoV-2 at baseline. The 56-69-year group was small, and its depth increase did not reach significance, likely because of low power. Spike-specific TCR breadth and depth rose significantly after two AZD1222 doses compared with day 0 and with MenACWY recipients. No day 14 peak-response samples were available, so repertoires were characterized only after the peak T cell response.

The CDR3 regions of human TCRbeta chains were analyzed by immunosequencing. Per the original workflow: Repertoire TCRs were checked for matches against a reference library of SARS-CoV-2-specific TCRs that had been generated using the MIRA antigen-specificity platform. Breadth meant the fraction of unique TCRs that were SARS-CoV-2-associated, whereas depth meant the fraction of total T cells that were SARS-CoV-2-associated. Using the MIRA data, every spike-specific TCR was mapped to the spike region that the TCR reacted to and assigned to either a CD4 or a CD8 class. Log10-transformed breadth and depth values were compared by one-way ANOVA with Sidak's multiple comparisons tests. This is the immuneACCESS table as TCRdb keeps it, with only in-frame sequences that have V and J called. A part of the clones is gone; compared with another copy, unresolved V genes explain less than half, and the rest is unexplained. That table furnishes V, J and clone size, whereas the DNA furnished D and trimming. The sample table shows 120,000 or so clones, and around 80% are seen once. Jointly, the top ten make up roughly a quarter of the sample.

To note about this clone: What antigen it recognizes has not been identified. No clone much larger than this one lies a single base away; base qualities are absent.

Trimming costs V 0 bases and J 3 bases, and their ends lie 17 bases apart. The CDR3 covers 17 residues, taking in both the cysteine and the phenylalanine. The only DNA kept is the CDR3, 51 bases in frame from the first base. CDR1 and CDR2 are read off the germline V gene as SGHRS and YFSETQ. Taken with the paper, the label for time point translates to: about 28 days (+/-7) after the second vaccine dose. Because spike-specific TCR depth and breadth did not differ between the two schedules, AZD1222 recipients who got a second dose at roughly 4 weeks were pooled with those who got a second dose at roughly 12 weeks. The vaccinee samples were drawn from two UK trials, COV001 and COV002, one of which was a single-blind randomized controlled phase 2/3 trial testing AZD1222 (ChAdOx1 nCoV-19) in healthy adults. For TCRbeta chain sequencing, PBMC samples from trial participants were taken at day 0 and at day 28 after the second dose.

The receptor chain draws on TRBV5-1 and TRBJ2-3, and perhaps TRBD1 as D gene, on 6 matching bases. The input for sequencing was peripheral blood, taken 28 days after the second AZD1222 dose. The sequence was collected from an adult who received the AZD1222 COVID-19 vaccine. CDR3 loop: CASSLDGRGIGTDTQYF. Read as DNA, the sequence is TGCGCCAGCAGCTTGGATGGCAGGGGAATTGGTACAGATACGCAGTATTTT.